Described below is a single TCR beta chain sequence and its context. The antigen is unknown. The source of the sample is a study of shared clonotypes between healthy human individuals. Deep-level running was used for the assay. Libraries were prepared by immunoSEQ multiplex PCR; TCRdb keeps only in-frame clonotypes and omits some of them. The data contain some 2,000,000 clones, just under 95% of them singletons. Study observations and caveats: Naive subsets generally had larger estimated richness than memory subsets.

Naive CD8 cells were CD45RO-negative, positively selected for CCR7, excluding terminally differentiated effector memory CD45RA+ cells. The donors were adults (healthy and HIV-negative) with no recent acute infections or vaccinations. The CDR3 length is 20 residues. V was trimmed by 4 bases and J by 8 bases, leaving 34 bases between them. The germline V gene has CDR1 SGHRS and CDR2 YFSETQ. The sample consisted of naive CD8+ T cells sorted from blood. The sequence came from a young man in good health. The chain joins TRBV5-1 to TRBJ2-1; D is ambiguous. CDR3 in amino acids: CASSPLPSAGVSRPYDEQFF. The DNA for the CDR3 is TGCGCCAGCAGCCCGCTACCCTCTGCTGGCGTTTCCAGGCCATACGATGAGCAGTTCTTC.